This entry concerns a single T cell receptor (beta chain). Its recognized antigen is unknown. Nothing much larger sits one base from this clone, and base qualities are not available. TCR beta CDR3 regions were sequenced from DNA using the immunoSEQ Assay. In the original analysis: T cell density was computed as TCR beta template counts normalized to usable DNA estimated by amplifying housekeeping genes. Richness was estimated with the preseqR package, extrapolating to 400,000 templates for PBMC samples and 120,000 templates for tissue samples. Clonality was defined as one minus Pielou's evenness. Differential abundance testing on productive amino-acid clonotypes, with a minimum total count of 5 and an alpha of 0.1, was used to identify tissue-enriched TCRs. The Jaccard Index and the Morisita Overlap Index were used to quantify repertoire overlap between compartments. GLIPH grouped TCR beta CDR3s together with public tetramer-defined viral CDR3s, and a viral motif had to include at least three viral sequences and also show V-gene enrichment. TCRdb carries this immuneACCESS record with in-frame sequences only. Its versions omit some clonotypes, under half of them owing to an unresolved V gene in the studies checked, with the rest unexplained. D and trimming were read from the DNA, whereas the V and J calls and clone size are those reported in that table. The sample yields around 35,000 clones; 93% were counted once. The leading ten clones occupy roughly 8.2% of the sample.

At diagnosis, tumor, uninvolved tumor-adjacent lung and peripheral blood were collected and then preserved as a mix of FFPE and fresh-frozen material. For TCR repertoire profiling, blood samples were analyzed as peripheral blood mononuclear cells. The data stem from a study of T cells in localized non-small cell lung cancer (dated by TCRdb to the early 2020s). Regarding the study in general: Comparing tumors with uninvolved tumor-adjacent lungs, the study looked at the T cell repertoires of 236 patients with early-stage NSCLC. The cohort was made up of some 240 treatment-naive NSCLC patients whose localized lung tumors had been resected. The mean age of the NSCLC patients was about 67 years, with approximately 130 men and about a hundred women. Points the paper makes about the study in general: A median of 57 of the top 100 tumor clones turned up in the paired uninvolved adjacent lung, and around 27 of those clones also ranked among the top 100 of that same adjacent lung. The highest T cell clonality was observed in uninvolved tumor-adjacent lung, where clonality exceeded that of tumor, suggesting that antigenic responses were more focused in uninvolved tumor-adjacent lung. Longer overall survival was associated with higher T cell density in blood, whereas shorter survival was associated with higher clonality in adjacent lung. Since the design was exploratory, TCR variables were selected using unadjusted p-values with no false-discovery rate correction. Because multi-region tumor sequencing was not done, intratumor heterogeneity could not be ruled out.

The source material was peripheral blood, sampled before any cancer treatment. The sequence came from a female donor over 55 with stage I lung adenocarcinoma.

The CDR3 protein: CASRKGLSYEQYV. In nucleotide form, the sequence is TGTGCCAGCAGGAAAGGACTATCCTACGAGCAGTACGTC. The rearrangement combines TRBV13 with TRBJ2-7, and perhaps TRBD2 as D gene, on 6 matching bases. CDR1 PRHDT and CDR2 FYEKMQ were looked up in the germline V gene (reference sequence). There are 13 amino acids in the CDR3, from cysteine to valine inclusive. Left in the record is the CDR3 DNA by itself, 39 bases read in frame from the first base. Trimming takes 6 bases from V and 1 base from J, and the germline ends sit 10 bases apart.